These T cell receptor beta chains were read from a single sample in a study of shared clonotypes between healthy human individuals. The method was immunoSEQ multiplex PCR; TCRdb's version includes in-frame clones alone and lacks a portion of them. The table has around 640,000 clones, roughly 95% seen once. The specimen was naive CD8+ T cells sorted from blood. Receptors originate from a woman in her 30s in good health. CDR3s include the opening cysteine and the closing phenylalanine or tryptophan. A D gene is named only where the DNA matches it firmly.

TRBV30	NA	TRBJ1-2	TGTGCCTGGACTGATAACTATGGCTACACCTTC	CAWTDNYGYTF
TRBV19	NA	TRBJ2-1	TGTGCCAGTTCCCACCCGACGTCCTACAATGAGCAGTTCTTC	CASSHPTSYNEQFF
TRBV20-1	NA	TRBJ2-7	TGCAGCCGGGTTTGGGGAATCGAGCAGTACTTC	CSRVWGIEQYF
TRBV27	TRBD2	TRBJ2-7	TGTGCCAGCAGTATCGCGGGACTAGACGCCTACGAGCAGTACTTC	CASSIAGLDAYEQYF
TRBV5-6	NA	TRBJ2-7	TGTGCCAGCAGCCTGGGGGACTACGAGCAGTACTTC	CASSLGDYEQYF
TRBV5-4	NA	TRBJ2-3	TGTGCCAGCAGCTTAGGGGTTTTGAGCACAGATACGCAGTATTTT	CASSLGVLSTDTQYF
TRBV7-9	TRBD2	TRBJ2-7	TGTGCCAGCAGCTTACTCTCCGGGACTAGCGGCTACGAGCAGTACTTC	CASSLLSGTSGYEQYF
TRBV5-1	TRBD2	TRBJ2-7	TGCGCCAGCAGCCTCGGACTAGCTCGAGAGCAGTACTTC	CASSLGLAREQYF
TRBV10-3	TRBD2	TRBJ2-1	TGTGCCATCGGTAGTACTAGCGGGAGGGATGAGCAGTTCTTC	CAIGSTSGRDEQFF
TRBV28	TRBD2	TRBJ2-1	TGTGCCAGCAGTTTTCCTAGGAGGGAGGGCTTCTATGAGCAGTTCTTC	CASSFPRREGFYEQFF
TRBV19	TRBD1	TRBJ2-1	TGTGCCAGTAGTAGCGGACAGGGGGGTGAGCAGTTCTTC	CASSSGQGGEQFF
TRBV6-1	NA	TRBJ2-1	TGTGCCAGCAGGGGGACTGTTTACAATGAGCAGTTCTTC	CASRGTVYNEQFF
TRBV27	NA	TRBJ2-1	TGTGCCAGCAGTTTAGTGACCAACAATGAGCAGTTCTTC	CASSLVTNNEQFF
TRBV19	NA	TRBJ2-1	TGTGCCAGTAGCGGGATGAATTACAATGAGCAGTTCTTC	CASSGMNYNEQFF
TRBV6-1	TRBD1	TRBJ1-4	TGTGCCAGCAGTGGCCGGGACAGGGCTAATGAAAAACTGTTTTTT	CASSGRDRANEKLFF